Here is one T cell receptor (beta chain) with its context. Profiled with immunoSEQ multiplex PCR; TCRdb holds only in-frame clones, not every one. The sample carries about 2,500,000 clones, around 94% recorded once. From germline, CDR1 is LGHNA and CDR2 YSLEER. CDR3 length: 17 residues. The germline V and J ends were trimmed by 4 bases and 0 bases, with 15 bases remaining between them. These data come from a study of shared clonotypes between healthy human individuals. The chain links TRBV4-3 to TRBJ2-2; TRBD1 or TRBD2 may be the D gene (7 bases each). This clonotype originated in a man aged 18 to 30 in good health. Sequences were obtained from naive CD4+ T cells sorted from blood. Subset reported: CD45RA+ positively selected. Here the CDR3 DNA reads TGCGCCAGCAGCCCTGCCGGGGGGACAGCGAACACCGGGGAGCTGTTTTTT. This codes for CASSPAGGTANTGELFF.